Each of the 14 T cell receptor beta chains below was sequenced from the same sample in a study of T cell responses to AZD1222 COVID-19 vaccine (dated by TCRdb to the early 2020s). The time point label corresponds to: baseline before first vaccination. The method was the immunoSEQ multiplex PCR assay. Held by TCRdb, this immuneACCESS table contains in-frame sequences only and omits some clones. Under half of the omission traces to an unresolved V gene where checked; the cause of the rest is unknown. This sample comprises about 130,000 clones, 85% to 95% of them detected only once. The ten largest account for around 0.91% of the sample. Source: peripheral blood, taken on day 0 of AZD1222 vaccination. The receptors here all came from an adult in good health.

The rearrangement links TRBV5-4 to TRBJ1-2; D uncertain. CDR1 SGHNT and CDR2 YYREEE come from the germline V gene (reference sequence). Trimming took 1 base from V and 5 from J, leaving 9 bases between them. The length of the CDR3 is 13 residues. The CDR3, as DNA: TGTGCCAGCAGCTTGCTTGGGAAATATGGCTACACCTTC. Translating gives CASSLLGKYGYTF.

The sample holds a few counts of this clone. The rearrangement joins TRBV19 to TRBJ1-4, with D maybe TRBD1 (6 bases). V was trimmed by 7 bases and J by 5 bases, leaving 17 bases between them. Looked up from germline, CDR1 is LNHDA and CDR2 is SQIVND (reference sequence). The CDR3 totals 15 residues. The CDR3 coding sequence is TGTGCCAGTAAACCCGGGACATCGGCGAATGAAAAACTGTTTTTT. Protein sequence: CASKPGTSANEKLFF. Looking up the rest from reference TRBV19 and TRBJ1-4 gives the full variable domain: DGGITQSPKYLFRKEGQNVTLSCEQNLNHDAMYWYRQDPGQGLRLIYYSQIVNDFQKGDIAEGYSVSREKKESFPLTVTSAQKNPTAFYLCASKPGTSANEKLFFGSGTQLSVL.

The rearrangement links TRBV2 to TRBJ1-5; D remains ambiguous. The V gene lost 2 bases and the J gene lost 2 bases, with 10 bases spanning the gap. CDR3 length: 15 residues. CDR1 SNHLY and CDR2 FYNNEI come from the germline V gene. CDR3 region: CASSEHLRGNQPQHF. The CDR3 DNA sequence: TGTGCCAGCAGTGAACACCTTAGGGGCAATCAGCCCCAGCATTTT.

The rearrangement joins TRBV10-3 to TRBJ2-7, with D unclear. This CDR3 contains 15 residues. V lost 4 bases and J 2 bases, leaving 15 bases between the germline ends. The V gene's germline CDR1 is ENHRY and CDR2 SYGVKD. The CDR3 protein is CAISAATRTPYEQYF. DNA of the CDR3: TGTGCCATCAGTGCCGCGACCCGTACGCCCTACGAGCAGTACTTC.

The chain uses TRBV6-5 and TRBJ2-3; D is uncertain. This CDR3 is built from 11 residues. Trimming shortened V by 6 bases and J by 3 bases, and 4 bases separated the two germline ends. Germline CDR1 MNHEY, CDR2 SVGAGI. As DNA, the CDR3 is TGTGCCAGCAGGTTAACAGATACGCAGTATTTT. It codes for CASRLTDTQYF.

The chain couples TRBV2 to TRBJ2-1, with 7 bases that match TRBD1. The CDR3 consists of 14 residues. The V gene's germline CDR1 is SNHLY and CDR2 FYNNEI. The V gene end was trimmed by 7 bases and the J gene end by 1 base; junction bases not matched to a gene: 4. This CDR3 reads CASKWDRSYNEQFF. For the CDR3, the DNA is TGTGCCAGCAAGTGGGACAGATCCTACAATGAGCAGTTCTTC.

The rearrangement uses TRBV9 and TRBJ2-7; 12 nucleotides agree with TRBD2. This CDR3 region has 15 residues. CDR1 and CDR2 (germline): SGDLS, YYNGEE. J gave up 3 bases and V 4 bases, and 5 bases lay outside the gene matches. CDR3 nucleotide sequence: TGTGCCAGCAGCCCTGGACTAGCGGGGCTCTACGAGCAGTACTTC. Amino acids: CASSPGLAGLYEQYF.

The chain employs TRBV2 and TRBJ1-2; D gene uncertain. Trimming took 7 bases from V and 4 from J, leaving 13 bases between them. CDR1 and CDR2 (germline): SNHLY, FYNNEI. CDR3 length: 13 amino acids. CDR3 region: CASMGIPLYGYTF. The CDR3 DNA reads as TGTGCCAGCATGGGAATACCCCTCTATGGCTACACCTTC.

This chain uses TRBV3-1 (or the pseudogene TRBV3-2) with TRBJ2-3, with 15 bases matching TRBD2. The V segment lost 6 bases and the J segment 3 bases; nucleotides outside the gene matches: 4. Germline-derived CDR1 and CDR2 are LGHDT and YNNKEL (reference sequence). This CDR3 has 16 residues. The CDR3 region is CASRRTSGGATDTQYF. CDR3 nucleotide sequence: TGTGCCAGCAGGCGGACTAGCGGGGGGGCGACAGATACGCAGTATTTT.

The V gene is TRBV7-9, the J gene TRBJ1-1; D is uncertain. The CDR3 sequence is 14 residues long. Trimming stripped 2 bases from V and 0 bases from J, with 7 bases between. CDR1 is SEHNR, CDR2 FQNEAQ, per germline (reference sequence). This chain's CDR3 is CASSLQGMNTEAFF. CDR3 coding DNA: TGTGCCAGCAGCTTACAAGGGATGAACACTGAAGCTTTCTTT.

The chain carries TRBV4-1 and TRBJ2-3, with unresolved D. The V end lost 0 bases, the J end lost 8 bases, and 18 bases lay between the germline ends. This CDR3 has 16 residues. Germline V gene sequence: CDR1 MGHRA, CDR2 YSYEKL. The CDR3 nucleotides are TGCGCCAGCAGCCAAGAAATAGGAGTGGAGAGCCGTACGCAGTATTTT. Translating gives CASSQEIGVESRTQYF.

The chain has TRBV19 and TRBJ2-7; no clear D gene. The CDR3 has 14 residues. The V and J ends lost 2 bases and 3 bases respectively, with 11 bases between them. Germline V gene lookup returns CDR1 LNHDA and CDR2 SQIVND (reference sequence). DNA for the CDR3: TGTGCCAGTAGTATAAATAGCAGAAACTACGAGCAGTACTTC. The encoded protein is CASSINSRNYEQYF.

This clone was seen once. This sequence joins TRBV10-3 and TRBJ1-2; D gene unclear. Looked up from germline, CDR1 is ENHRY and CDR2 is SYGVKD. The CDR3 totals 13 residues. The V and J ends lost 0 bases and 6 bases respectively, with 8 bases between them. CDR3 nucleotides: TGTGCCATCAGTGAGTCGCCAGAGGATGGCTACACCTTC. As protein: CAISESPEDGYTF.

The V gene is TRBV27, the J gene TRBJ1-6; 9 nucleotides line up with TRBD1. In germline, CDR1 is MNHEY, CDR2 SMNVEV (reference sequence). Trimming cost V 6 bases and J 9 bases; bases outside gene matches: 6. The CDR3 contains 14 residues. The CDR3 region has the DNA TGTGCCAGCAGCCTGGGACAGGGTTTTTCACCCCTCCACTTT. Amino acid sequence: CASSLGQGFSPLHF.